This T cell receptor beta chain emerged from a study of identical twins. Each CDR3 protein gets one entry after TCRdb re-called the 5' RACE reads with MiXCR. The table has hundreds of thousands of distinct CDR3 sequences, around 5.7% seen once; the top ten hold roughly 2%. This clonotype was counted ten times or more. Germline V gene lookup returns CDR1 DFQATT and CDR2 SNEGSKA (reference sequence). Trimming at V came to 6 bases and at J to 1 base, leaving 7 bases not matched to a gene. This CDR3 region has 15 residues. The J gene is TRBJ2-3, the V gene TRBV20-1; TRBD2 aligns across 10 bases. Material: naive T cells sorted from blood. The receptor comes from a man aged 18 to 30 in good health. The CDR3 DNA sequence: TGCAGTGCCATGACCCTAGCGGGAGGCACAGATACGCAGTATTTT. Protein product: CSAMTLAGGTDTQYF.